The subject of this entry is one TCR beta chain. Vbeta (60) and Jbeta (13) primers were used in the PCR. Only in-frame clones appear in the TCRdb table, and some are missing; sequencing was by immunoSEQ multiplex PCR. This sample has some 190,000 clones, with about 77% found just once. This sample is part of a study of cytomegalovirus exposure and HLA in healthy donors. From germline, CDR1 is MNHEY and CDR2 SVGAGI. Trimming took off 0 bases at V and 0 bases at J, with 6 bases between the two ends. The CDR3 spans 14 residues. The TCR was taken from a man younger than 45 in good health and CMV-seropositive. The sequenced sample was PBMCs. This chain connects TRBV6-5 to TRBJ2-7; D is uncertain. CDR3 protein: CASSYSQASYEQYF. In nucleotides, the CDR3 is TGTGCCAGCAGTTACTCTCAGGCCTCCTACGAGCAGTACTTC.